Listed below are T cell receptor beta chains from one sample, sequenced in a study of OX40 agonist ivuxolimab in advanced cancers. Sequencing used immunoSEQ multiplex PCR; TCRdb keeps in-frame clones, though not all of them. The sample holds nearly 110,000 clones, around nine tenths seen once. Specimen: CD4+ or CD8+ T cells sorted from blood, collected in a trial of the OX40 agonist ivuxolimab. The source is an adult with an advanced solid tumor such as melanoma, head and neck, liver or kidney cancer. Each CDR3 is given with its conserved first and last residue. The order of the fields is CDR3 length, J gene, V gene, D gene, CDR3 DNA, CDR3 protein. A D gene is named only where the DNA matches it firmly.

16 | TRBJ2-2 | TRBV4-1 | NA | TGCGCCAGCAGCCATGGGGGACAGGGACTAGCCGGGGAGCTGTTTTTT | CASSHGGQGLAGELFF
15 | TRBJ1-5 | TRBV6-5 | TRBD1 | TGTGCCAGCAGGCCACAGGGGGCGAGCAATCAGCCCCAGCATTTT | CASRPQGASNQPQHF
16 | TRBJ2-5 | TRBV10-2 | TRBD2 | TGCGCCAGCAGTGAACTAGCGGGGGGGAAAAGGGAGACCCAGTACTTC | CASSELAGGKRETQYF
15 | TRBJ1-5 | TRBV19 | NA | TGTGCCAGTAGTATAAACAGTCCGAGCAATCAGCCCCAGCATTTT | CASSINSPSNQPQHF
9 | TRBJ2-5 | TRBV29-1 | NA | TGCAGCGTTGATCCCCCCCTATACTTC | CSVDPPLYF
11 | TRBJ2-5 | TRBV11-2 | NA | TGTGCCAGCAGCCGGCAGGAGACCCAGTACTTC | CASSRQETQYF
16 | TRBJ2-4 | TRBV5-5 | NA | TGTGCCAGCAGCGCGGGACAGTATTGGCCCAAAAACATTCAGTACTTC | CASSAGQYWPKNIQYF
15 | TRBJ1-6 | TRBV5-1 | NA | TGCGCCAGCAGGACGACGGCACTAGATAATTCACCCCTCCACTTT | CASRTTALDNSPLHF
12 | TRBJ2-1 | TRBV28 | NA | TGTGCCAGCAGTTTTGCGGGGGCTGAGCAGCTCTTC | CASSFAGAEQLF
14 | TRBJ1-6 | TRBV27 | NA | TGTGCCAGCAGTTTAGCCAGGGACGTGTCACCCCTCCACTTT | CASSLARDVSPLHF
15 | TRBJ1-2 | TRBV7-9 | NA | TGTGCCAGCAGCCCGATGGACGGAACTAACTATGGCTACACCTTC | CASSPMDGTNYGYTF